This T cell receptor (beta chain) came from a study of cytomegalovirus exposure and HLA in healthy donors. General study findings and limits: It is likely that the observed cluster of highly shared sequence variants was a sequencing artifact.

The CDR3 spans 15 residues. CDR1 and CDR2 from the germline V gene are SGHTA and FQGNSA. Trimming at V came to 6 bases and at J to 0 bases, leaving 4 bases not matched to a gene. Those who donated were healthy bone marrow donors. Note on this clone: Its antigen is undetermined.

This PCR relied on a set of 60 Vbeta primers and 13 Jbeta primers. TCRdb keeps only in-frame clones here, not all; method: immunoSEQ multiplex PCR. In all, the sample yields 130,000 to 150,000 clones. The sequencing sample was made of PBMCs. The clonotype comes from a man aged 35 to 55 in good health and CMV-seronegative. The genes are TRBV7-2 and TRBJ2-1, with 8 bases that match TRBD1. The CDR3 protein is CASRGQASSYNEQFF. The CDR3 nucleotides are TGTGCCAGCAGGGGACAGGCGAGCTCCTACAATGAGCAGTTCTTC.